This T cell receptor (beta chain) was recorded in a study of blood T cells in healthy people across ages. Study results and limitations: Versus aged donors, long-lived donors had higher diversity and more naive CD4+ cells.

The authors ran a second PCR of about 6 to 11 cycles using a sample-barcoded 5' primer and a J-beta primer mix. TCRdb independently ran MiXCR on the 5' RACE reads; one entry per CDR3 protein. The data show some 1,500,000 distinct CDR3 sequences, 35% to 45% seen once. Isolation recovered at least 6 million PBMCs from every sample. With regard to this clonotype: Its antigen is not known.

Trimming stripped 2 bases from V and 5 bases from J, with 9 bases between. Per the germline V gene, CDR1 is SGHTA and CDR2 is FQGNSA. This CDR3 comprises 13 residues. This sequence joins TRBV7-2 and TRBJ2-5; D unclear. The clonotype was recovered from a young woman in good health. What was sequenced was blood. CDR3 loop: CASSLTSFETQYF. The CDR3 region has the DNA TGTGCCAGCAGCTTAACCAGCTTTGAGACCCAGTACTTC.